This T cell receptor (beta chain) was sequenced during a study of technical replicates of blood from a few donors. Trimming took 5 bases from V and 11 from J; bases not matched to a gene: 6. There are 12 residues in the CDR3. CDR1 and CDR2 (germline): MNHEY, SVGAGI. Clones were sequenced by immunoSEQ multiplex PCR, and TCRdb holds only the in-frame ones, with some missing. Seen here are about 94,000 clones, nearly 97% observed once, and the top ten hold around 0.22%. Sequenced input: T cells isolated from PBMCs. This receptor was obtained from a human donor in good health. This chain joins TRBV6-5 and TRBJ1-5; 7 bases map to TRBD1. In DNA form, the CDR3 reads TGTGCCAGCAGTACTACCAGGGGGACCCAGCATTTT. It translates to CASSTTRGTQHF.